This passage covers 8 T cell receptor beta chains from one sample sequenced in a study of OX40 agonist ivuxolimab in advanced cancers. Measured with immunoSEQ multiplex PCR; TCRdb has only the in-frame clones, and not every one. The table lists some 97,000 clones, approximately 90% of them singletons. The sequencing used CD4+ or CD8+ T cells sorted from blood, collected in a trial of the OX40 agonist ivuxolimab. The source of these receptors is an adult with an advanced solid tumor such as melanoma, head and neck, liver or kidney cancer.

The chain combines TRBV28 with TRBJ1-5; unclear D gene. This CDR3 comprises 14 residues. Germline V CDR1 and CDR2: MDHEN, SYDVKM. Trimming removed 2 bases from V and 1 base from J, with 6 bases in between. CDR3: CASSLPDSNQPQHF. DNA for the CDR3: TGTGCCAGCAGTTTACCGGACAGCAATCAGCCCCAGCATTTT.

In nucleotides, the CDR3 is TGTGCCATTTGGGACGGGAGCTCCTACAATGAGCAGTTCTTC. The encoded protein is CAIWDGSSYNEQFF. This rearrangement joins TRBV10-3 to TRBJ2-1, with D tentatively TRBD2 (6 bases). V was clipped by 9 bases and J by 0 bases, with 12 bases between them. Looked up from germline, CDR1 is ENHRY and CDR2 is SYGVKD. The CDR3 runs 14 residues.

The table lists this clone with a count of one. The chain carries TRBV4-1 and TRBJ2-5, with a tentative D call TRBD1 (5 bases). With the DNA end fitting TRBJ2-7 better, the J assignment may be wrong. This CDR3 has 16 amino acids. Germline V CDR1 and CDR2: MGHRA, YSYEKL. The CDR3 loop reads CASSQEWGSSTYEQYF. CDR3 nucleotide sequence: TGCGCCAGCAGCCAAGAGTGGGGCAGTTCTACCTACGAGCAGTACTTC.

The rearrangement links TRBV19 to TRBJ2-1; 7 nucleotides agree with TRBD1. J was trimmed by 3 bases and V by 5 bases; bases with no gene match: 4. The CDR3 loop spans 14 amino acids. From germline, CDR1 is LNHDA and CDR2 SQIVND (reference sequence). The CDR3 DNA reads as TGTGCCAGTAGTCCCCGGACAGGCTACAATGAGCAGTTCTTC. Translating gives CASSPRTGYNEQFF.

The chain uses TRBV5-1 and TRBJ1-1; weak D call: TRBD1 (5 bases). The germline V gene encodes CDR1 SGHRS and CDR2 YFSETQ. The V and J ends lost 7 bases and 7 bases respectively, with 26 bases between them. This CDR3 spans 16 amino acids. The CDR3, as DNA: TGCGCCAGCTCCCCAAGGGCAGGGCAGTCCGCGAGTGAAGCTTTCTTT. Amino acids: CASSPRAGQSASEAFF.

This clone has a single count. The gene calls are TRBV18 and TRBJ1-4; tentatively, D is TRBD1 (6 bases). The CDR3 covers 12 residues. The germline V gene encodes CDR1 KGHSH and CDR2 LQKENI. The V end was cut by 3 bases, the J end by 13 bases, with 12 bases between. DNA for the CDR3: TGTGCCAGCTCACCGCGACAGGACCGACTGTTTTTT. Protein: CASSPRQDRLFF.

The chain has TRBV4-1 and TRBJ1-2; D is ambiguous. CDR3 length equals 13 residues. Germline-derived CDR1 and CDR2 are MGHRA and YSYEKL. The ends were cut back, 1 base at V and 2 bases at J, with 5 bases in the middle. The CDR3 DNA follows: TGCGCCAGCAGCCAAGTTGTAAACTATGGCTACACCTTC. Amino acids: CASSQVVNYGYTF.

This chain links TRBV6-6 with TRBJ2-1, with 8 bases aligning to TRBD2. With 0 bases clipped from V and 6 bases from J, the junction kept 7 bases outside the gene matches. CDR1 is MNHNY and CDR2 is SVGAGI in the germline V gene (reference sequence). The CDR3 runs 16 residues. CDR3 nucleotide sequence: TGTGCCAGCAGTTACTCGATGGGACTAGTTGGCAATGAGCAGTTCTTC. This gives the protein CASSYSMGLVGNEQFF.